This entry lists 32 T cell receptor beta chains sequenced from one sample in a study of OX40 agonist ivuxolimab in advanced cancers. Libraries were prepared by immunoSEQ multiplex PCR; TCRdb keeps only in-frame clonotypes and omits some of them. Of 60,000 to 65,000 clones in the sample, 80% to 90% were seen once. The material was CD4+ or CD8+ T cells sorted from blood, obtained in a trial of the OX40 agonist ivuxolimab. Receptor source: an adult with an advanced solid tumor such as melanoma, head and neck, liver or kidney cancer.

The chain is built from TRBV7-3 and TRBJ2-3; D might be TRBD2 (6 bases). CDR3 length: 14 amino acids. The V and J ends lost 0 bases and 5 bases respectively, with 9 bases between them. Germline CDR1 SGHTA, CDR2 FQGTGA. The chain's CDR3 is CASSLTTSLDTQYF. The CDR3 DNA sequence: TGTGCCAGCAGCTTAACGACTAGTTTAGATACGCAGTATTTT. Combining the CDR3 with reference TRBV7-3 and TRBJ2-3 gives the whole variable domain GAGVSQTPSNKVTEKGKYVELRCDPISGHTALYWYRQSLGQGPEFLIYFQGTGAADDSGLPNDRFFAVRPEGSVSTLKIQRTERGDSAVYLCASSLTTSLDTQYFGPGTRLTVL.

The chain has TRBV19 and TRBJ1-2, with D tentatively TRBD1 (5 bases). The length of the CDR3 is 17 residues. Trimming removed 1 base from V and 5 bases from J, with 20 bases in between. Germline CDR1 LNHDA, CDR2 SQIVND (reference sequence). The CDR3 sequence is CASSIGGLSWGLYGYTF. CDR3 coding DNA: TGTGCCAGTAGTATAGGAGGACTCTCCTGGGGCCTTTATGGCTACACCTTC.

V gene TRBV6-5 combines with J gene TRBJ1-1; D remains unclear. The CDR3 totals 14 residues. V was clipped by 6 bases and J by 1 base, with 12 bases between them. Germline V gene sequence: CDR1 MNHEY, CDR2 SVGAGI. DNA of the CDR3: TGTGCCAGCAGGACTGGACGCTCGAACACTGAAGCTTTCTTT. Encoded protein: CASRTGRSNTEAFF.

A note on this clone: Additional DNA sequences in this sample encode the identical CDR3. J is TRBJ1-5 and V is TRBV19; no reliable D call. Trimming took 7 bases from V and 2 from J, leaving 12 bases between them. Germline values: CDR1 LNHDA, CDR2 SQIVND (reference sequence). This CDR3 contains 14 residues. The CDR3 here is CASNRGEGNQPQHF. The CDR3 DNA reads as TGTGCCAGTAATCGGGGAGAAGGCAATCAGCCCCAGCATTTT.

The V and J genes are TRBV5-6 and TRBJ2-3; 10 bases are shared with TRBD1. Trimming removed 4 bases from V and 5 bases from J; junction bases left unmatched: 4. CDR1 and CDR2 from the germline V gene are SGHDT and YYEEEE. The CDR3 extends over 14 amino acids. In nucleotides, the CDR3 is TGTGCCAGCAGCCGCCGGACAGGGGGAGATACGCAGTATTTT. Translated: CASSRRTGGDTQYF.

The chain is built from TRBV5-4 and TRBJ1-1; D remains unclear. Germline loops: CDR1 SGHNT, CDR2 YYREEE (reference sequence). Trimming took 0 bases from V and 0 from J, leaving 6 bases between them. The CDR3 spans 14 residues. CDR3: CASSLASMNTEAFF. In DNA form, the CDR3 reads TGTGCCAGCAGCTTGGCCAGCATGAACACTGAAGCTTTCTTT. Full variable domain (missing parts from reference TRBV5-4 and TRBJ1-1): ETGVTQSPTHLIKTRGQQVTLRCSSQSGHNTVSWYQQALGQGPQFIFQYYREEENGRGNFPPRFSGLQFPNYSSELNVNALELDDSALYLCASSLASMNTEAFFGQGTRLTVV.

This clone was detected only a few times. The chain joins TRBV27 to TRBJ2-3, with 7 positions matching TRBD2. The CDR3 runs to 15 residues. The V gene end was trimmed by 3 bases and the J gene end by 3 bases; junction bases not matched to a gene: 6. Germline V gene lookup returns CDR1 MNHEY and CDR2 SMNVEV (reference sequence). The CDR3 region is CASSLFRGETDTQYF. The CDR3 coding sequence is TGTGCCAGCAGTTTGTTTCGGGGGGAGACAGATACGCAGTATTTT.

The chain combines TRBV2 with TRBJ1-4; no reliable D call. This CDR3 region has 11 residues. Germline V CDR1 and CDR2: SNHLY, FYNNEI. V was shortened by 4 bases and J by 7 bases, with 4 bases between the two germline ends. The CDR3 loop reads CASSAFEKLFF. The CDR3 nucleotides read TGTGCCAGCAGTGCCTTTGAAAAACTGTTTTTT.

A remark on this clone: This sample includes further DNA sequences coding for the same CDR3. The J gene is TRBJ2-5, the V gene TRBV2; D not certain. Per the germline V gene, CDR1 is SNHLY and CDR2 is FYNNEI. The V end was cut by 9 bases, the J end by 0 bases, with 5 bases between. The CDR3 has 11 residues. The CDR3 region is CASSYQETQYF. CDR3 DNA: TGTGCCAGTTCATACCAAGAGACCCAGTACTTC.

V usage is TRBV30 and J usage is TRBJ2-5, with a weak D call TRBD1 (5 bases). This CDR3 has 16 residues. With 1 base removed from V and 1 base from J, the gap between germline ends came to 16 bases. CDR1 GTSNPN and CDR2 SVGIG come from the germline V gene (reference sequence). The CDR3: CAWSGRAGHPQETQYF. The DNA for the CDR3 is TGTGCCTGGAGTGGCCGCGCAGGGCACCCCCAAGAGACCCAGTACTTC. Complete variable domain (other parts from reference TRBV30 and TRBJ2-5): SQTIHQWPATLVQPVGSPLSLECTVEGTSNPNLYWYRQAAGRGLQLLFYSVGIGQISSEVPQNLSASRPQDRQFILSSKKLLLSDSGFYLCAWSGRAGHPQETQYFGPGTRLLVL.

This rearrangement joins TRBV7-3 to TRBJ2-2, with 9 nucleotides matching TRBD1. Germline V gene data show CDR1 as SGHTA and CDR2 as FQGTGA. The CDR3 sequence is 16 residues long. With 2 bases clipped from V and 4 bases from J, the junction kept 5 bases outside the gene matches. CDR3 bases: TGTGCCAGCAGCTTATTGGGACAGGGCGTCACCGGGGAGCTGTTTTTT. This codes for CASSLLGQGVTGELFF.

The chain combines TRBV4-3 with TRBJ2-2; D ambiguous. Trimming stripped 0 bases from V and 4 bases from J, with 15 bases between. This CDR3 comprises 17 residues. Germline V lookup: CDR1 LGHNA, CDR2 YSLEER. The CDR3: CASSQEAPHLITGELFF. The CDR3 DNA reads as TGCGCCAGCAGCCAAGAGGCCCCCCATCTCATCACCGGGGAGCTGTTTTTT.

The chain joins TRBV11-3 to TRBJ2-1, with 12 bases that match TRBD2. This CDR3 spans 15 amino acids. V was pared by 3 bases and J by 6 bases, with 3 bases of the junction left unmatched. Germline V gene sequence: CDR1 SGHNT, CDR2 YENEEA. CDR3 DNA: TGTGCCAGCAGCTTCTGGACTAGCGGGATCAATGAGCAGTTCTTC. Translated, it gives CASSFWTSGINEQFF.

The chain uses TRBV30 and TRBJ2-2; D is uncertain. The CDR3 spans 13 residues. Germline CDR1 and CDR2: GTSNPN and SVGIG (reference sequence). Trimming took 1 base from V and 5 from J, leaving 8 bases between them. CDR3 amino acids: CAWSGWSTGELFF. The CDR3 DNA sequence: TGTGCCTGGAGTGGGTGGTCAACCGGGGAGCTGTTTTTT.

V usage is TRBV5-1 and J usage is TRBJ1-1; TRBD1 agrees at 7 bases. The germline V gene has CDR1 SGHRS and CDR2 YFSETQ. V dropped 0 bases and J dropped 3; count of bases not matched to a gene: 8. This CDR3 is 16 amino acids long. The CDR3 nucleotides read TGCGCCAGCAGCTTGGGGGTACAGGGGTTGGACACTGAAGCTTTCTTT. Protein sequence: CASSLGVQGLDTEAFF.

This chain links TRBV6-6 with TRBJ2-1; weak D call: TRBD2 (6 bases). The V gene's germline CDR1 is MNHNY and CDR2 SVGAGI (reference sequence). V lost 2 bases and J 0 bases, leaving 8 bases between the germline ends. This CDR3 has 15 amino acids. The CDR3 protein is CASSYSGPSYNEQFF. The CDR3 coding sequence is TGTGCCAGCAGTTACAGCGGGCCCTCCTACAATGAGCAGTTCTTC.

V usage is TRBV21-1 and J usage is TRBJ2-1; TRBD2 is the table's D call and was not checked against the DNA. TRBV21-1 is tagged as a pseudogene. The CDR3 covers 16 residues. For the CDR3, the DNA is TGTGCCAGCAGCAAGGGGCTAGCGGGAGCTTACAATGAGCAGTTCTTC. Encoded protein: CASSKGLAGAYNEQFF.

V is TRBV11-2 and J is TRBJ2-1; 7 bases fit TRBD2. This CDR3 has 15 residues. Trimming took 6 bases from V and 2 from J; bases not matched to a gene: 7. Per germline, CDR1 SGHAT and CDR2 FQNNGV. The CDR3 is CASSLWEGTYNEQFF. The CDR3 DNA reads TGTGCCAGCAGTTTATGGGAGGGGACCTACAATGAGCAGTTCTTC.

This chain joins TRBV9 and TRBJ2-7; 7 nucleotides match TRBD2. Germline V lookup: CDR1 SGDLS, CDR2 YYNGEE. This CDR3 spans 15 amino acids. Trimming at V came to 4 bases and at J to 0 bases, leaving 7 bases not matched to a gene. The CDR3: CASSPGTTSSYEQYF. The CDR3 DNA is TGTGCCAGCAGCCCCGGGACTACGAGCTCCTACGAGCAGTACTTC.

This clone was found a few times. V and J are TRBV28 and TRBJ1-3, with 7 bases lining up with TRBD1. The CDR3 is 13 amino acids. J lost 7 bases, V lost 11 bases, and 11 bases had no gene match. CDR1 and CDR2 (germline): MDHEN, SYDVKM. CDR3 sequence: CASQPGGGNTIYF. DNA for the CDR3: TGTGCCTCCCAGCCAGGGGGAGGGAACACCATATATTTT.

The chain is built from TRBV5-1 and TRBJ2-1, with 10 bases matching TRBD2. The J segment lost 4 bases and the V segment lost 1 base, leaving 2 bases of the junction unmatched. Germline lookup yields CDR1 SGHRS and CDR2 YFSETQ. CDR3 size: 15 residues. The DNA for the CDR3 is TGCGCCAGCAGCTTGACTAGCGGGACGTACAATGAGCAGTTCTTC. Translation gives CASSLTSGTYNEQFF.

The rearrangement joins TRBV6-4 to TRBJ2-2; D is unresolved. V lost 6 bases, J lost 4 bases, and 15 bases lay in between. The length of the CDR3 is 15 residues. Germline CDR1 reads MRHNA; CDR2 reads SNTAGT. As DNA, the CDR3 is TGTGCCAGCAGCCCCACCCGGATTACCACCGGGGAGCTGTTTTTT. Protein sequence: CASSPTRITTGELFF.

The chain couples TRBV7-6 to TRBJ1-4; TRBD1 matches 8 bases. V was clipped by 5 bases and J by 5 bases; unmatched bases: 7. Germline-derived CDR1 and CDR2 are SGHVS and FNYEAQ. CDR3 length: 15 residues. In DNA, the CDR3 is TGTGCCAGCAGCGCGAAAACAGGGGGGAATGAAAAACTGTTTTTT. Protein: CASSAKTGGNEKLFF.

The chain recombines TRBV7-9 with TRBJ2-7; possible D gene TRBD2, 5 bases. V was pared by 1 base and J by 1 base, with 11 bases between. The CDR3 spans 15 residues. From germline, CDR1 is SEHNR and CDR2 FQNEAQ (reference sequence). This chain's CDR3 is CASSLVGSESYEQYF. DNA of the CDR3: TGTGCCAGCAGCTTAGTAGGTAGCGAATCCTACGAGCAGTACTTC.

This clone appeared a single time. The V and J genes are TRBV19 and TRBJ2-7; possibly TRBD1 for D (5 bases). The ends were cut back, 10 bases at V and 5 bases at J, with 18 bases in the middle. The CDR3 contains 13 residues. The germline CDR1 and CDR2 sequences are LNHDA and SQIVND (reference sequence). Written as DNA, the CDR3 is TGTGCCACCTCGGAGCAAAGGGGCAACGAGCAGTACTTC. Translated: CATSEQRGNEQYF.

This clone was seen a handful of times. This rearrangement joins TRBV5-1 to TRBJ2-5, with 11 bases aligning to TRBD2. This CDR3 contains 14 residues. Germline CDR1 SGHRS, CDR2 YFSETQ. The junction had 4 bases not matched to a gene; V was cut back by 4 bases and J by 5 bases. The CDR3 DNA sequence: TGCGCCAGCAGCACCTTAGCGGGAGGGGAGACCCAGTACTTC. Translation gives CASSTLAGGETQYF.

This clone occurred once. This chain joins TRBV5-6 and TRBJ1-1, with a weak D call TRBD1 (5 bases). The germline V and J ends were trimmed by 3 bases and 8 bases, with 14 bases remaining between them. This CDR3 is built from 13 residues. CDR1 is SGHDT, CDR2 YYEEEE, per germline. The CDR3 sequence: CASSSGPREEAFF. The CDR3 bases are TGTGCCAGCAGCTCAGGACCCAGGGAGGAAGCTTTCTTT.

This clone was seen a single time. This chain connects TRBV5-4 to TRBJ2-7, with D possibly matching TRBD1 (5 bases). The germline V gene encodes CDR1 SGHNT and CDR2 YYREEE (reference sequence). The CDR3 runs 15 residues. V was pared by 3 bases and J by 7 bases, with 20 bases between. CDR3 nucleotides: TGTGCCAGCAGCTCGCTGGTACAGGCAACTAAGGAGCAGTACTTC. Translation: CASSSLVQATKEQYF.

The chain recombines TRBV2 with TRBJ2-1; tentative D call: TRBD2 (5 bases). The germline V and J ends were trimmed by 6 bases and 6 bases, with 18 bases remaining between them. The CDR3 has 15 amino acids. The germline V gene has CDR1 SNHLY and CDR2 FYNNEI. CDR3 nucleotides: TGTGCCAGCAGACTCGACCCGACCGAGGGCAATGAGCAGTTCTTC. It codes for CASRLDPTEGNEQFF. The variable domain in full, completed from reference TRBV2 and TRBJ2-1, reads EPEVTQTPSHQVTQMGQEVILRCVPISNHLYFYWYRQILGQKVEFLVSFYNNEISEKSEIFDDQFSVERPDGSNFTLKIRSTKLEDSAMYFCASRLDPTEGNEQFFGPGTRLTVL.

V and J are TRBV5-5 and TRBJ2-7; unclear D gene. The CDR3 is 12 residues long. Trimming took 0 bases from V and 8 from J, leaving 9 bases between them. Germline V lookup: CDR1 SGHKS, CDR2 YYEKEE (reference sequence). DNA for the CDR3: TGTGCCAGCAGCTTGGCGACTTCTCAGCAGTACTTC. This gives the protein CASSLATSQQYF.

The J gene is TRBJ1-4, the V gene TRBV15; weak D call: TRBD1 (5 bases). Trimming stripped 2 bases from V and 5 bases from J, with 18 bases between. The CDR3 covers 17 residues. Germline V gene sequence: CDR1 LNHNV, CDR2 YYDKDF (reference sequence). This chain's CDR3 is CATSRSSPGTGNEKLFF. The CDR3 nucleotides are TGTGCCACCAGCAGATCCTCCCCGGGGACGGGAAATGAAAAACTGTTTTTT. The full variable domain, its missing parts supplied by reference TRBV15 and TRBJ1-4, is DAMVIQNPRYQVTQFGKPVTLSCSQTLNHNVMYWYQQKSSQAPKLLFHYYDKDFNNEADTPDNFQSRRPNTSFCFLDIRSPGLGDTAMYLCATSRSSPGTGNEKLFFGSGTQLSVL.

CDR3 bases: TGTGCCAGCAGCTTGAGAGGGGGCTATGGCTACACCTTC. Protein: CASSLRGGYGYTF. V is TRBV7-2 and J is TRBJ1-2; possible D gene TRBD1, 6 bases. The V gene's germline CDR1 is SGHTA and CDR2 FQGNSA. This CDR3 has 13 residues. Trimming removed 3 bases from V and 4 bases from J, with 9 bases in between.